The rows below give T cell receptor beta chains drawn from one sample of a study of T cell responses to AZD1222 COVID-19 vaccine. Method: immunoSEQ multiplex PCR; TCRdb's copy keeps in-frame clones and lacks some. Seen here are roughly 150,000 clones, around 93% observed once, and the top ten hold 1.2% to 1.5%. This specimen consisted of peripheral blood, obtained on day 0 of AZD1222 vaccination. The receptors were sampled from an adult in good health. Each CDR3 is given with its conserved first and last residue. The D gene is left open where the match is weak. Not all rows give a size; the values are once, few, many and, for expanded clones, a class.

J gene | V gene | D gene | clone size | CDR3 protein | CDR3 DNA
TRBJ1-2 | TRBV7-9 | NA | NA | CASSGDSPNYGYTF | TGTGCCAGCAGCGGAGACAGTCCTAACTATGGCTACACCTTC
TRBJ2-1 | TRBV3-1/TRBV3-2 | TRBD2 | NA | CASSPGLAGEGEQFF | TGTGCCAGCAGCCCGGGACTAGCGGGAGAGGGTGAGCAGTTCTTC
TRBJ2-2 | TRBV15 | NA | NA | CATSRGQGGTGELFF | TGTGCCACCAGCAGAGGACAAGGCGGCACCGGGGAGCTGTTTTTT
TRBJ1-2 | TRBV5-1 | NA | NA | CASSPRGDGYTF | TGCGCCAGCAGTCCCCGTGGGGATGGCTACACCTTC
TRBJ2-7 | TRBV28 | NA | few | CASSSGGTYEQYF | TGTGCCAGCAGTTCGGGTGGGACCTACGAGCAGTACTTC
TRBJ2-1 | TRBV2 | NA | once | CASRARGEQFF | TGTGCCAGCAGAGCGCGAGGGGAGCAGTTCTTC
TRBJ1-4 | TRBV2 | NA | NA | CASSPGGAANEKLFF | TGTGCCAGCAGTCCCGGGGGGGCTGCTAATGAAAAACTGTTTTTT
TRBJ2-1 | TRBV24-1 | TRBD1 | NA | CATSGGTGQDYNEQFF | TGTGCCACCAGTGGGGGGACGGGACAGGACTACAATGAGCAGTTCTTC
TRBJ2-1 | TRBV5-1 | TRBD2 | NA | CANTQTSGRNEQFF | TGCGCCAACACCCAGACTAGCGGGAGAAATGAGCAGTTCTTC
TRBJ2-3 | TRBV13 | NA | NA | CASSGRDITDTQYF | TGTGCCAGCAGCGGCCGGGACATCACAGATACGCAGTATTTT
TRBJ1-5 | TRBV15 | NA | NA | CAIGGPFSTSNQPQHF | TGTGCCATCGGGGGCCCCTTTTCGACGAGCAATCAGCCCCAGCATTTT
TRBJ1-5 | TRBV6-2/TRBV6-3 | TRBD1 | NA | CASSSGQKNQPQHF | TGTGCCAGCAGTTCGGGACAGAAAAATCAGCCCCAGCATTTT
TRBJ1-6 | TRBV28 | TRBD1 | NA | CASSPGQGASPLHF | TGTGCCAGCAGCCCAGGACAGGGGGCCTCTCCCCTCCACTTT
TRBJ1-1 | TRBV6-5 | NA | once | CASSYVDRADTEAFF | TGTGCCAGCAGTTACGTCGACCGAGCGGACACTGAAGCTTTCTTT
TRBJ1-1 | TRBV16 | NA | NA | CASSQSSGGGTEAFF | TGTGCCAGCAGCCAATCGAGCGGGGGAGGCACTGAAGCTTTCTTT
TRBJ2-7 | TRBV19 | NA | NA | CASSRFRDEQYF | TGTGCCAGTAGTAGGTTCCGGGACGAGCAGTACTTC
TRBJ2-5 | TRBV6-2/TRBV6-3 | TRBD2 | NA | CASSYPLRGRPQETQYF | TGTGCCAGCAGTTACCCCCTCCGCGGGAGGCCCCAAGAGACCCAGTACTTC
TRBJ1-6 | TRBV19 | NA | NA | CASSTGATNSPLHF | TGTGCCAGTAGTACAGGGGCTACGAATTCACCCCTCCACTTT